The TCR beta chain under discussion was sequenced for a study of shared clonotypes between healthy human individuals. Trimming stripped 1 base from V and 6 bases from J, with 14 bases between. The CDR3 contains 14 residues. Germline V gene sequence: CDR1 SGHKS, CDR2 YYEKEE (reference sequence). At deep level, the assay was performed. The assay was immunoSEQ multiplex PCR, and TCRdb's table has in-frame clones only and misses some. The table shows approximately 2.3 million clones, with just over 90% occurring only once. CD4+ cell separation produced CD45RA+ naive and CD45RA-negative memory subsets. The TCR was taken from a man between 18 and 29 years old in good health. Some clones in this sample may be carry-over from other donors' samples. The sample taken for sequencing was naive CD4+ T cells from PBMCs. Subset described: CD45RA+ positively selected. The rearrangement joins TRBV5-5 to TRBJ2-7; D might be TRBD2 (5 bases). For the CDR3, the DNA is TGTGCCAGCAGCTTGACGGACGGGGTGGGCGAGCAGTACTTC. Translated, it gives CASSLTDGVGEQYF. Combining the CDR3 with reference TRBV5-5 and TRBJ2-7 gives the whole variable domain DAGVTQSPTHLIKTRGQQVTLRCSPISGHKSVSWYQQVLGQGPQFIFQYYEKEERGRGNFPDRFSARQFPNYSSELNVNALLLGDSALYLCASSLTDGVGEQYFGPGTRLTVT.